The 23 T cell receptor beta chains below were found in one sample sequenced in a study of identical twins. TCRdb itself ran the 5' RACE reads through MiXCR, one entry per CDR3 protein. Among about 530,000 distinct CDR3 sequences listed, approximately 20% were seen once. The sample was also linked to a second study, of yellow fever vaccine responses in identical twins.

The material sequenced was CD4+ T cells sorted from blood. The receptors here all came from a woman aged 18-30 years in good health.

The V and J genes are TRBV9 and TRBJ2-7, with D uncertain. CDR3 length equals 14 residues. The V gene's germline CDR1 is SGDLS and CDR2 YYNGEE. V lost 3 bases, J lost 3 bases, and 13 bases lay in between. The CDR3 DNA reads as TGTGCCAGCAGCGCAGGCGGCAGCCTCTACGAGCAGTACTTC. This sequence encodes CASSAGGSLYEQYF.

The V and J genes are TRBV27 and TRBJ2-7; 11 bases align to TRBD2. The V segment lost 4 bases and the J segment 4 bases; nucleotides outside the gene matches: 6. In germline, CDR1 is MNHEY, CDR2 SMNVEV (reference sequence). The CDR3 length is 15 residues. The CDR3: CASSSTSGRGYEQYF. Here the CDR3 DNA reads TGTGCCAGCAGTTCTACTAGCGGGAGAGGGTACGAGCAGTACTTC.

This chain connects TRBV9 to TRBJ1-1; D may be TRBD1 (6 bases). CDR3 size: 14 residues. CDR1 and CDR2 from the germline V gene are SGDLS and YYNGEE. V lost 4 bases and J lost 7, with 17 bases in between. The CDR3 spells CASSLHGGASEAFF. For the CDR3, the DNA is TGTGCCAGCAGCCTCCACGGGGGGGCCAGTGAAGCTTTCTTT. Full variable domain (remainder filled in from reference TRBV9 and TRBJ1-1): DSGVTQTPKHLITATGQRVTLRCSPRSGDLSVYWYQQSLDQGLQFLIQYYNGEERAKGNILERFSAQQFPDLHSELNLSSLELGDSALYFCASSLHGGASEAFFGQGTRLTVV.

This clonotype was observed a few times. The rearrangement links TRBV20-1 to TRBJ2-1, with D perhaps TRBD2 (5 bases). CDR3 length equals 13 residues. The germline V and J ends were trimmed by 4 bases and 4 bases, with 11 bases remaining between them. Per germline, CDR1 DFQATT and CDR2 SNEGSKA (reference sequence). The CDR3 loop reads CSANGGSYNEQFF. In nucleotides, the CDR3 is TGCAGTGCTAATGGCGGGTCATACAATGAGCAGTTCTTC.

The genes are TRBV4-2 and TRBJ2-3, with 9 bases aligning to TRBD2. J lost 4 bases, V lost 0 bases, and 8 bases had no gene match. The CDR3 consists of 17 residues. Germline lookup yields CDR1 LGHNA and CDR2 YNFKEQ. CDR3 sequence reads: CASSQDGAGGPADTQYF. CDR3 DNA: TGTGCCAGCAGCCAAGATGGGGCGGGGGGGCCCGCAGATACGCAGTATTTT.

This clonotype appeared a few times. V is TRBV20-1 and J is TRBJ2-7; no firm D call. Germline V lookup: CDR1 DFQATT, CDR2 SNEGSKA (reference sequence). V lost 3 bases, J lost 3 bases, and 9 bases lay in between. CDR3 length: 12 amino acids. The CDR3, as DNA: TGCAGTGCTAGTCGATTGTACTACGAGCAGTACGTC. Protein product: CSASRLYYEQYV.

In DNA form, the CDR3 reads TGCGCCAGCAGCGACGTTGCAGATACGCAGTATTTT. Translation: CASSDVADTQYF. The chain combines TRBV5-1 with TRBJ2-3, with D unresolved. Between the trimmed V and J ends, which lost 4 bases and 4 bases, there was a span of 7 bases. The CDR3 runs 12 residues. The germline gives CDR1 SGHRS, CDR2 YFSETQ.

This clonotype was counted at least ten times. In DNA, the CDR3 is TGCGCCAGCCGGCCAAGTACAGATACGCAGTATTTT. Translating it yields CASRPSTDTQYF. This sequence joins TRBV5-1 and TRBJ2-3; D ambiguous. Germline assignment: CDR1 SGHRS and CDR2 YFSETQ. Trimming removed 7 bases from V and 3 bases from J, with 9 bases in between. This CDR3 region has 12 residues.

This rearrangement joins TRBV25-1 to TRBJ2-3, with unresolved D. The CDR3 covers 11 residues. Trimming removed 3 bases at V and 8 bases at J, with 6 bases between. Germline V gives CDR1 MGHDK, CDR2 SYGVNS. In nucleotides, the CDR3 is TGTGCCAGCAGTGAGCGGAGTACGCAGTATTTT. Protein sequence: CASSERSTQYF.

This clonotype was detected a few times. The chain has TRBV20-1 and TRBJ2-1; 13 bases map to TRBD2. Germline V gene lookup returns CDR1 DFQATT and CDR2 SNEGSKA (reference sequence). There are 15 residues in the CDR3. V shed 3 bases and J 8 bases; nucleotides not matched to a gene: 7. CDR3 amino acids: CSARPGLAGIDEQFF. CDR3 bases: TGCAGTGCTAGGCCGGGACTAGCGGGGATCGATGAGCAGTTCTTC.

The J gene is TRBJ2-7, the V gene TRBV20-1; the D call may be TRBD1 or TRBD2 (5 bases each). V was trimmed by 1 base and J by 7 bases, leaving 14 bases between them. CDR3 size: 13 residues. Germline V gives CDR1 DFQATT, CDR2 SNEGSKA (reference sequence). In DNA form, the CDR3 reads TGCAGTGCTAGAGTCGGGACGACTATGGAGCAGTACTTC. Translated, it gives CSARVGTTMEQYF.

The chain links TRBV6-5 to TRBJ2-3; tentative D call: TRBD2 (6 bases). Per the germline V gene, CDR1 is MNHEY and CDR2 is SVGAGI. Trimming took 2 bases from V and 4 from J, leaving 10 bases between them. CDR3 length: 14 residues. CDR3 sequence: CASSYGGRSDTQYF. In DNA, the CDR3 is TGTGCCAGCAGTTACGGTGGGAGGTCAGATACGCAGTATTTT.

The gene calls are TRBV5-1 and TRBJ1-1; a weak D match, TRBD1 (5 bases). Per the germline V gene, CDR1 is SGHRS and CDR2 is YFSETQ. Trimming shortened V by 1 base and J by 2 bases, and 15 bases separated the two germline ends. The CDR3 consists of 16 residues. For the CDR3, the DNA is TGCGCCAGCAGCTTGAGGTCGAGTCAGGGAAACACTGAAGCTTTCTTT. The encoded protein is CASSLRSSQGNTEAFF.

This clonotype turned up a few times. The J gene is TRBJ1-3, the V gene TRBV9, with D possibly TRBD1 on 6 matching bases. Germline V gene lookup returns CDR1 SGDLS and CDR2 YYNGEE. This CDR3 is 15 amino acids long. V was clipped by 0 bases and J by 0 bases, with 7 bases between them. The CDR3 bases are TGTGCCAGCAGCGTAGAGGACAGCTCTGGAAACACCATATATTTT. Amino acid sequence: CASSVEDSSGNTIYF.

The sample holds one count of this clonotype. The rearrangement links TRBV5-8 to TRBJ2-3; 7 bases agree with TRBD1. Germline CDR1 is SGHTS and CDR2 is YDEGEE. Germline trimming cut 6 bases from V and 3 bases from J; bases unmatched to any gene: 10. This CDR3 contains 15 residues. The CDR3 DNA follows: TGTGCCAGCATCATCAACCGGGACAGAACAGATACGCAGTATTTT. Translating it yields CASIINRDRTDTQYF.

The V gene is TRBV24-1, the J gene TRBJ2-7, with 7 bases that match TRBD2. Germline trimming cut 9 bases from V and 0 bases from J; bases unmatched to any gene: 7. Germline V CDR1 and CDR2: KGHDR, SFDVKD. This CDR3 has 14 residues. The CDR3 DNA reads as TGTGCCACCGCCGCGGGAGACCTCTCCTACGAGCAGTACTTC. Protein sequence: CATAAGDLSYEQYF.

This chain uses TRBV14 with TRBJ2-1; 11 bases map to TRBD1. This CDR3 has 17 amino acids. Germline lookup yields CDR1 SGHDN and CDR2 FVKESK. V trimming: 3 bases; J trimming: 2 bases; junction bases outside the gene matches: 6. CDR3 residues: CASSHQGQGAPYNEQFF. In DNA form, the CDR3 reads TGTGCCAGCAGCCACCAAGGACAGGGGGCTCCCTACAATGAGCAGTTCTTC.

V usage is TRBV12-3 or TRBV12-4 and J usage is TRBJ2-5; D not certain. This CDR3 region has 13 residues. The ends were cut back, 4 bases at V and 4 bases at J, with 10 bases in the middle. This chain's CDR3 is CASSSRPPETQYF. CDR3 nucleotide sequence: TGTGCCAGCAGTTCGAGGCCTCCAGAGACCCAGTACTTC.

The chain links TRBV20-1 to TRBJ2-1; TRBD1 agrees at 9 bases. CDR1 DFQATT and CDR2 SNEGSKA come from the germline V gene (reference sequence). Trimming at V came to 2 bases and at J to 3 bases, leaving 5 bases not matched to a gene. The CDR3 sequence is 15 residues long. The CDR3 region has the DNA TGCAGTGCTAGAAAGGACAGGGGAAACTACAATGAGCAGTTCTTC. It yields the protein CSARKDRGNYNEQFF.

This clonotype was observed a handful of times. This sequence joins TRBV6-5 and TRBJ2-7; D remains unclear. The CDR3 extends over 14 amino acids. Germline CDR1 reads MNHEY; CDR2 reads SVGAGI. V gave up 0 bases and J gave up 7 bases, with 13 bases separating them. This chain's CDR3 is CASSYSKLGGEQYV. DNA of the CDR3: TGTGCCAGCAGTTACTCGAAGCTTGGTGGGGAGCAGTACGTC.

This chain uses TRBV24-1 with TRBJ2-1; TRBD1 agrees at 7 bases. The CDR3 covers 11 residues. The germline gives CDR1 KGHDR, CDR2 SFDVKD. The trim removed 8 bases at V and 8 bases at J, leaving 2 bases unmatched. The CDR3 DNA follows: TGTGCCACCACTCAGGGGGATGAGCAGTTCTTC. It codes for CATTQGDEQFF.

This clonotype was found a few times. The chain uses TRBV6-5 and TRBJ1-5, with unresolved D. The V gene's germline CDR1 is MNHEY and CDR2 SVGAGI. Trimming took off 4 bases at V and 7 bases at J, with 14 bases between the two ends. The CDR3 length is 14 residues. The CDR3 DNA sequence: TGTGCCAGCAGTTTCCGGGTTCAAGACCAGCCCCAGCATTTT. Translated: CASSFRVQDQPQHF.

The chain recombines TRBV5-4 with TRBJ2-5; the D gene is possibly TRBD2 (5 bases). V lost 0 bases, J lost 0 bases, and 6 bases lay in between. CDR3 size: 14 residues. Germline CDR1 and CDR2: SGHNT and YYREEE (reference sequence). In DNA, the CDR3 is TGTGCCAGCAGCTTGGAGCGGTACCAAGAGACCCAGTACTTC. It encodes CASSLERYQETQYF.